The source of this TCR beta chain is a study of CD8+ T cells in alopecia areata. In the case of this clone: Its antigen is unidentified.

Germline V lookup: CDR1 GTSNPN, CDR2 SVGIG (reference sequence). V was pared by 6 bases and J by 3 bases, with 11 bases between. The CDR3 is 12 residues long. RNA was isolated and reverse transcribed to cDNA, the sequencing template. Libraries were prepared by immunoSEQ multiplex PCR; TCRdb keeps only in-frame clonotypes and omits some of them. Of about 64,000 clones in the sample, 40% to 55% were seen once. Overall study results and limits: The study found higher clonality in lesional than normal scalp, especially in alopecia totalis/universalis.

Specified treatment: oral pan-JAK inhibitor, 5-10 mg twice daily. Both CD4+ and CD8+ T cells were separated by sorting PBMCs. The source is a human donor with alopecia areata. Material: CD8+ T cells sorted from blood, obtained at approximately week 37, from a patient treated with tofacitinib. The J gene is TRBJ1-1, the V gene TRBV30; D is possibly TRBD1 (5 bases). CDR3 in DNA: TGTGCCTGTGTGGGGGGAGACACTGAAGCTTTCTTT. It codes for CACVGGDTEAFF.